Each of the 8 T cell receptor beta chains below was sequenced from the same sample in a study of graft-versus-host responses after intestinal transplantation (dated by TCRdb to 2020 to 2023). The library was prepared using the immunoSEQ multiplex PCR assay. TCRdb carries this immuneACCESS record with in-frame sequences only. Its versions omit some clonotypes, under half of them owing to an unresolved V gene in the studies checked, with the rest unexplained. The sample profile shows about 100,000 clones; roughly 90% of them were found once. The leading ten clones occupy around 0.95% of the sample. The meaning of the sample's time point label: cells obtained before transplantation from donor or recipient. Antigens for these TCRs are unknown. The sample here was unstimulated CD4+ T cells sorted from spleen or lymph node cells, taken before transplant. These receptor sequences come from a human donor who was the organ donor for an intestinal transplant.

CDR3: CASSFPPGRAGIYEQYF. The CDR3 DNA sequence: TGTGCCAGCAGCTTCCCCCCCGGGAGGGCAGGGATCTACGAGCAGTACTTC. This chain links TRBV7-2 with TRBJ2-7, with TRBD2 matching over 8 bases. This CDR3 has 17 residues. The V and J ends lost 3 bases and 3 bases, in that order; junction bases with no gene match: 13. Germline V lookup: CDR1 SGHTA, CDR2 FQGNSA.

The chain has TRBV5-4 and TRBJ1-1; D is ambiguous. This CDR3 has 19 residues. Trimming removed 5 bases at V and 0 bases at J, with 26 bases between. Looked up from germline, CDR1 is SGHNT and CDR2 is YYREEE (reference sequence). CDR3: CASRDMGMWSPPMNTEAFF. The CDR3 nucleotides read TGTGCCAGCAGGGATATGGGGATGTGGAGCCCTCCCATGAACACTGAAGCTTTCTTT. The full variable domain, completed using reference TRBV5-4 and TRBJ1-1, is ETGVTQSPTHLIKTRGQQVTLRCSSQSGHNTVSWYQQALGQGPQFIFQYYREEENGRGNFPPRFSGLQFPNYSSELNVNALELDDSALYLCASRDMGMWSPPMNTEAFFGQGTRLTVV.

The gene calls are TRBV6-4 and TRBJ2-2; possibly TRBD1 for D (6 bases). CDR3 length equals 14 residues. Trimming took off 7 bases at V and 3 bases at J, with 12 bases between the two ends. Germline V lookup: CDR1 MRHNA, CDR2 SNTAGT. CDR3 in amino acids: CASTTRGYTGELFF. CDR3 DNA sequence: TGTGCCAGCACCACGAGGGGGTACACCGGGGAGCTGTTTTTT.

The rearrangement joins TRBV30 to TRBJ1-3; 8 positions agree with TRBD1. Looked up from germline, CDR1 is GTSNPN and CDR2 is SVGIG (reference sequence). The CDR3 loop spans 15 amino acids. Trimming took 1 base from V and 4 from J; bases not matched to a gene: 6. CDR3 region: CAWSGGRGRGNTIYF. The CDR3 coding sequence is TGTGCCTGGAGTGGTGGCAGGGGGCGGGGAAACACCATATATTTT.

The V and J genes are TRBV7-8 and TRBJ2-7; no clear D. The CDR3 has 12 amino acids. Germline V gene data show CDR1 as SGHVS and CDR2 as FQNEAQ. V lost 3 bases and J lost 3, with 6 bases in between. CDR3 DNA: TGTGCCAGCAGCTTGATGGTCTACGAGCAGTACTTC. Translated: CASSLMVYEQYF.

J is TRBJ2-1 and V is TRBV5-1; 7 nucleotides agree with TRBD2. Germline V gene data show CDR1 as SGHRS and CDR2 as YFSETQ. With V trimmed by 3 bases and J by 4 bases, 4 bases remained unmatched. This CDR3 has 14 amino acids. The CDR3: CASSYLADYNEQFF. The CDR3 region has the DNA TGCGCCAGCAGCTACCTAGCGGATTACAATGAGCAGTTCTTC.

V and J are TRBV7-6 and TRBJ2-1, with a weak D call TRBD2 (6 bases). V dropped 4 bases and J dropped 7 bases, with 23 bases sitting between them. The CDR3 has 17 amino acids. Germline lookup yields CDR1 SGHVS and CDR2 FNYEAQ. The CDR3 bases are TGTGCCAGCAGCTCAGGCGGGGCTTTCGAGAATGGGAATGAGCAGTTCTTC. Translation gives CASSSGGAFENGNEQFF.

This clone was observed once. This CDR3 is CASSTRLAGGQETQYF. CDR3 sequence (DNA): TGTGCCAGCAGCACCCGACTAGCGGGGGGCCAAGAGACCCAGTACTTC. The chain links TRBV9 to TRBJ2-5; 13 positions match TRBD2. CDR1 and CDR2 from the germline V gene are SGDLS and YYNGEE. Trimming removed 4 bases from V and 1 base from J; junction bases left unmatched: 4. The CDR3 is 16 amino acids.